This paragraph covers one T cell receptor beta chain sequence. Its specificity is not known. Assay used: immunoSEQ multiplex PCR; TCRdb lists only in-frame clones, some missing. The sample contains about 590,000 clones, about 95% of which appear only once. The data stem from a study of shared clonotypes between healthy human individuals. Germline-derived CDR1 and CDR2 are SNHLY and FYNNEI. Between the trimmed V and J ends, which lost 2 bases and 2 bases, there was a span of 19 bases. CDR3 length: 18 residues. In the naive CD8 group, cells lacked CD45RO and were positively selected for CCR7, so terminally differentiated effector memory CD45RA+ cells were left out. Overall study results and limits: An effect of sequencing depth on clonotype sharing among donors was expected.

This chain links TRBV2 with TRBJ1-5, with D hard to call. This receptor was taken from a woman in her twenties or thirties in good health. Sequencing used naive CD8+ T cells sorted from blood. CDR3 nucleotide sequence: TGTGCCAGCAGTGAAACACTGGGAGTGTTTTATGGCAATCAGCCCCAGCATTTT. Translating gives CASSETLGVFYGNQPQHF.